One sample yielded the 27 T cell receptor beta chains listed below, sequenced in a study of persistence of HIV-infected CD4 T cells. This was the immunoSEQ version 4 assay in survey mode. Profiled with immunoSEQ multiplex PCR; TCRdb holds only in-frame clones, not every one. Here the sample spans over 40,000 clones, approximately 78% being singletons. The antigens of these receptors remain unknown. An overlapping HIV-1 Gag peptide pool stimulated these cells at roughly 1 ug/peptide/mL. Memory cells lacking CD40L and CD69 with high CD45RO were sorted. The specimen was CD4+ T cells sorted from PBMCs after roughly 20-hour stimulation, collected from a patient who received antiretroviral therapy. The receptors were gathered from an adult man with HIV who was CMV-seropositive.

This sequence joins TRBV18 and TRBJ1-4; D is perhaps TRBD1 (5 bases). The germline V gene encodes CDR1 KGHSH and CDR2 LQKENI. Trimming cost V 3 bases and J 8 bases, with 19 bases left between them. The CDR3 extends over 16 amino acids. The CDR3 nucleotides read TGTGCCAGCTCACCGAACAGGACGCCGGGACGGGAAAAACTGTTTTTT. Translated, it gives CASSPNRTPGREKLFF.

V is TRBV6-4 and J is TRBJ1-5; 7 bases fit TRBD1. J lost 2 bases, V lost 2 bases, and 3 bases had no gene match. The CDR3 consists of 15 residues. Germline CDR1 is MRHNA and CDR2 is SNTAGT. CDR3 loop: CASSDPGTGNQPQHF. DNA for the CDR3: TGTGCCAGCAGTGACCCTGGGACAGGCAATCAGCCCCAGCATTTT.

The chain combines TRBV27 with TRBJ1-2; possibly TRBD1 for D (6 bases). The ends were cut back, 3 bases at V and 0 bases at J, with 8 bases in the middle. Germline V gives CDR1 MNHEY, CDR2 SMNVEV (reference sequence). The CDR3 loop spans 14 amino acids. The CDR3 coding sequence is TGTGCCAGCAGTTTCAGGGGCTCTAACTATGGCTACACCTTC. Residues: CASSFRGSNYGYTF.

The rearrangement joins TRBV6-6 to TRBJ1-4; D is unclear. Germline V gene lookup returns CDR1 MNHNY and CDR2 SVGAGI (reference sequence). Trimming pared 4 bases from V and 5 bases from J, leaving 11 bases between. This CDR3 is 14 amino acids long. The chain's CDR3 is CASSFMDWNEKLFF. The CDR3 coding sequence is TGTGCCAGCAGTTTTATGGACTGGAATGAAAAACTGTTTTTT.

In this sample, this clone turned up once. DNA of the CDR3: TGTGCCAGCAGCCTTACCCCTCGACTGGACACCGGGGAGCTGTTTTTT. Its translation is CASSLTPRLDTGELFF. V gene TRBV7-7 combines with J gene TRBJ2-2; the D is unclear. Looked up from germline, CDR1 is SSHAT and CDR2 is FNYEAQ (reference sequence). Trimming left V 5 bases short and J 3 bases short, with 16 bases between. The CDR3 extends over 16 amino acids.

The chain joins TRBV27 to TRBJ1-2; 10 bases align to TRBD1. Germline V lookup: CDR1 MNHEY, CDR2 SMNVEV (reference sequence). Unmatched junction bases numbered 3, after V lost 5 bases and J lost 0 bases. This CDR3 has 15 residues. The CDR3 DNA follows: TGTGCCAGCAGTCGTGGACAGGGGGCTAACTATGGCTACACCTTC. It is translated as CASSRGQGANYGYTF.

The chain links TRBV25-1 to TRBJ2-2, with no clear D. CDR1 is MGHDK and CDR2 is SYGVNS in the germline V gene. Trimming removed 5 bases from V and 4 bases from J, with 14 bases in between. The CDR3 is 15 amino acids. DNA for the CDR3: TGTGCCAGCAGTATCAGCAATGTGGGCACCGGGGAGCTGTTTTTT. Translation: CASSISNVGTGELFF.

The CDR3 nucleotides read TGCAGTGCTAGTCACGGGGGTCGGTATGGCTACACCTTC. Its protein product is CSASHGGRYGYTF. The chain links TRBV20-1 to TRBJ1-2; D is possibly TRBD1 (5 bases). This CDR3 is built from 13 residues. Germline values: CDR1 DFQATT, CDR2 SNEGSKA (reference sequence). V was shortened by 3 bases and J by 5 bases, with 13 bases between the two germline ends.

The chain couples TRBV19 to TRBJ2-3; perhaps D is TRBD1 or TRBD2 (5 bases each). Per the germline V gene, CDR1 is LNHDA and CDR2 is SQIVND (reference sequence). V dropped 9 bases and J dropped 6 bases, with 22 bases sitting between them. The CDR3 extends over 15 amino acids. This chain's CDR3 is CASARGRGISDTQYF. CDR3 nucleotide sequence: TGTGCCAGCGCTAGGGGCCGAGGGATTTCGGATACGCAGTATTTT.

This chain connects TRBV6-5 to TRBJ1-2; 8 bases match TRBD1. The CDR3 is made up of 15 amino acids. Per germline, CDR1 MNHEY and CDR2 SVGAGI. V lost 6 bases and J lost 2; bases outside the gene matches: 8. The CDR3 reads CASSGTGLGNYGYTF. The CDR3 DNA follows: TGTGCCAGCAGCGGGACAGGTCTGGGGAACTATGGCTACACCTTC.

The CDR3 DNA is TGTGCCAGCTCACCGACTCTTACCTACGAGCAGTACTTC. Translated: CASSPTLTYEQYF. This sequence joins TRBV18 and TRBJ2-7; D is ambiguous. The CDR3 sequence is 13 residues long. Germline V CDR1 and CDR2: KGHSH, LQKENI. V lost 3 bases and J lost 2, with 8 bases in between. The full variable domain, in which reference TRBV18 and TRBJ2-7 provide the parts outside the CDR3, is NAGVMQNPRHLVRRRGQEARLRCSPMKGHSHVYWYRQLPEEGLKFMVYLQKENIIDESGMPKERFSAEFPKEGPSILRIQQVVRGDSAAYFCASSPTLTYEQYFGPGTRLTVT.

This clone was seen more than once but under ten times. The rearrangement joins TRBV4-3 to TRBJ2-1; D is ambiguous. With 2 bases removed from V and 13 bases from J, the gap between germline ends came to 21 bases. In germline, CDR1 is LGHNA, CDR2 YSLEER. The CDR3 is made up of 15 amino acids. The CDR3 is CASSQHPLSPVSQFF. The DNA of the CDR3 is TGCGCCAGCAGCCAACACCCCCTAAGTCCGGTAAGCCAGTTCTTC.

The J gene is TRBJ2-7, the V gene TRBV6-5; D might be TRBD1 (5 bases). V lost 7 bases, J lost 3 bases, and 16 bases lay in between. CDR3 length: 14 amino acids. Germline CDR1 reads MNHEY; CDR2 reads SVGAGI. The CDR3 reads CASTPRIDSYEQYF. The CDR3, as DNA: TGTGCCAGCACTCCTCGGATTGACAGCTACGAGCAGTACTTC.

J is TRBJ2-5 and V is TRBV7-2, with D unclear. Germline V lookup: CDR1 SGHTA, CDR2 FQGNSA. The V end lost 1 base, the J end lost 4 bases, and 13 bases lay between the germline ends. The CDR3 has 15 amino acids. The chain's CDR3 is CASSLENYRIETQYF. The CDR3 DNA reads as TGTGCCAGCAGCTTAGAGAACTACCGGATAGAGACCCAGTACTTC.

The gene calls are TRBV5-8 and TRBJ1-1; the D is unclear. The germline gives CDR1 SGHTS, CDR2 YDEGEE. V was cut by 0 bases and J by 5 bases, with 5 bases left in between. This CDR3 is built from 12 residues. CDR3 in amino acids: CASSLGRTEAFF. The CDR3 DNA is TGTGCCAGCAGCTTGGGTAGAACTGAAGCTTTCTTT.

In this sample, this clone turned up a few times. The chain's CDR3 is CATGTREHNSPLHF. In nucleotides, the CDR3 is TGTGCCACCGGAACCCGGGAGCATAATTCACCCCTCCACTTT. This rearrangement joins TRBV15 to TRBJ1-6; D not resolved. Germline-derived CDR1 and CDR2 are LNHNV and YYDKDF (reference sequence). There are 14 residues in the CDR3. V was cut by 8 bases and J by 5 bases, with 13 bases left in between.

This clone has only one observation. The chain carries TRBV19 and TRBJ2-7; perhaps TRBD2 as D (6 bases). Germline values: CDR1 LNHDA, CDR2 SQIVND (reference sequence). The CDR3 has 15 residues. Trimming removed 9 bases from V and 0 bases from J, with 18 bases in between. This chain's CDR3 is CASRSRGSSSYEQYF. The CDR3, as DNA: TGTGCCAGCCGTTCGCGGGGTTCCTCCTCCTACGAGCAGTACTTC.

The chain links TRBV4-2 to TRBJ1-3; D is unresolved. V shed 1 base and J shed 2 bases, with 15 bases lying between them. The CDR3 extends over 17 amino acids. Germline V gene sequence: CDR1 LGHNA, CDR2 YNFKEQ. CDR3 in DNA: TGTGCCAGCAGCCAAGCGGGTCAGGCGATTACTGGAAACACCATATATTTT. Amino acids: CASSQAGQAITGNTIYF.

The gene calls are TRBV12-3 or TRBV12-4 and TRBJ2-5; no firm D call. Trimming removed 6 bases from V and 5 bases from J, with 13 bases in between. The CDR3 is 13 amino acids. The chain's CDR3 is CASRIELAETQYF. The CDR3 DNA follows: TGTGCCAGCAGGATCGAGCTGGCGGAGACCCAGTACTTC.

The chain couples TRBV3-1 (or the pseudogene TRBV3-2) to TRBJ2-3; TRBD2 aligns across 7 bases. This CDR3 has 16 residues. The J segment lost 2 bases and the V segment lost 0 bases, leaving 5 bases of the junction unmatched. Germline V gives CDR1 LGHDT, CDR2 YNNKEL (reference sequence). This chain's CDR3 is CASSQDVAGNTDTQYF. Written as DNA, the CDR3 is TGTGCCAGCAGCCAAGATGTAGCGGGTAACACAGATACGCAGTATTTT.

The chain carries TRBV25-1 and TRBJ1-2; 7 bases are a match to TRBD1. Germline CDR1 MGHDK, CDR2 SYGVNS. V shed 4 bases, J shed 4 bases, and the junction held 9 bases outside the gene matches. The CDR3 is 15 amino acids. The CDR3 DNA reads as TGTGCCAGCAGTGGCGCGAAACGACAGGGCTATGGCTACACCTTC. This codes for CASSGAKRQGYGYTF.

J is TRBJ2-2 and V is TRBV19; 10 bases match TRBD2. The CDR3 totals 14 residues. The germline gives CDR1 LNHDA, CDR2 SQIVND (reference sequence). The J segment lost 4 bases and the V segment lost 7 bases, leaving 3 bases of the junction unmatched. This chain's CDR3 is CASKTSGTTGELFF. The CDR3 DNA reads TGTGCCAGTAAAACTAGCGGGACCACCGGGGAGCTGTTTTTT.

The genes are TRBV27 and TRBJ1-4, with a weak D call TRBD1 (5 bases). CDR1 MNHEY and CDR2 SMNVEV come from the germline V gene (reference sequence). The CDR3 length is 15 residues. V was shortened by 2 bases and J by 8 bases, with 15 bases between the two germline ends. CDR3 amino acids: CASSLRGLRTEKLFF. As DNA, the CDR3 is TGTGCCAGCAGTTTAAGGGGTTTACGGACAGAAAAACTGTTTTTT.

J is TRBJ2-7 and V is TRBV24-1; D unresolved. CDR1 and CDR2 from the germline V gene are KGHDR and SFDVKD. With 4 bases removed from V and 0 bases from J, the gap between germline ends came to 15 bases. This CDR3 is 16 amino acids long. The CDR3 reads CATSEPMTTRSYEQYF. As DNA, the CDR3 is TGTGCCACCAGTGAACCCATGACAACCCGCTCCTACGAGCAGTACTTC.

The rearrangement joins TRBV10-3 to TRBJ1-3; 9 bases agree with TRBD1. Germline lookup yields CDR1 ENHRY and CDR2 SYGVKD. The CDR3 is 17 residues long. V was pared by 3 bases and J by 3 bases, with 9 bases of the junction left unmatched. CDR3 residues: CAISEIRGQGIGNTIYF. Written as DNA, the CDR3 is TGTGCCATCAGTGAAATTCGTGGACAGGGGATTGGAAACACCATATATTTT.

V and J are TRBV6-5 and TRBJ2-3; 8 positions agree with TRBD1. V trimming: 5 bases; J trimming: 3 bases; junction bases outside the gene matches: 7. The CDR3 is 15 residues long. Germline V gives CDR1 MNHEY, CDR2 SVGAGI. CDR3 nucleotides: TGTGCCAGCAGTACCTGGACAGGGAGGACAGATACGCAGTATTTT. Translated, it gives CASSTWTGRTDTQYF.

This chain uses TRBV19 with TRBJ1-1; D may be TRBD1 (5 bases). Germline loops: CDR1 LNHDA, CDR2 SQIVND (reference sequence). V dropped 8 bases and J dropped 3 bases, with 13 bases sitting between them. This CDR3 spans 13 amino acids. The DNA for the CDR3 is TGTGCCAGTTTTCGGGGCCAGGACACTGAAGCTTTCTTT. This sequence encodes CASFRGQDTEAFF.